The next 17 T cell receptor beta chains were all read from a single sample in a study of cytomegalovirus exposure and HLA in healthy donors. PCR amplification relied on 60 Vbeta primers (plus 13 Jbeta primers). Sequenced by immunoSEQ multiplex PCR; TCRdb stores in-frame clones only, minus some. The repertoire holds 80,000 to 95,000 clones, with about 68% as singletons. Sequencing used PBMCs. Receptor source: a human donor in good health.

The V and J genes are TRBV4-2 and TRBJ1-1; TRBD1 is a possible D gene (5 bases). The CDR3 totals 16 residues. Germline CDR1 reads LGHNA; CDR2 reads YNFKEQ. The germline V and J ends were trimmed by 4 bases and 5 bases, with 20 bases remaining between them. The CDR3 bases are TGTGCCAGCAGCCCAAGGGTTTTAGGGGCTGGGACTGAAGCTTTCTTT. It codes for CASSPRVLGAGTEAFF.

This clone showed up just once. V and J are TRBV5-1 and TRBJ2-5, with a possible D match to TRBD1 (5 bases). The CDR3 loop spans 13 amino acids. V was cut by 2 bases and J by 5 bases, with 10 bases left in between. Germline V lookup: CDR1 SGHRS, CDR2 YFSETQ. The chain's CDR3 is CASSFGARETQYF. The CDR3 nucleotides read TGCGCCAGCAGCTTTGGGGCCCGGGAGACCCAGTACTTC.

J is TRBJ1-2 and V is TRBV5-4, with 9 bases identical to TRBD1. CDR1 is SGHNT, CDR2 YYREEE, per germline (reference sequence). This CDR3 region has 14 residues. J was trimmed by 5 bases and V by 3 bases; bases with no gene match: 5. The CDR3 sequence: CASSSRDRAYGYTF. In DNA, the CDR3 is TGTGCCAGCAGCTCCCGGGACAGGGCATATGGCTACACCTTC.

The table lists this clone with a count of one. V is TRBV7-6 and J is TRBJ2-7; D is unclear. The CDR3 loop spans 13 amino acids. Trimming stripped 2 bases from V and 2 bases from J, with 7 bases between. Germline lookup yields CDR1 SGHVS and CDR2 FNYEAQ. In DNA form, the CDR3 reads TGTGCCAGCAGCTTACAGGATACCTACGAGCAGTACTTC. Residues: CASSLQDTYEQYF. Based on the CDR3 plus reference TRBV7-6 and TRBJ2-7, the full variable domain is GAGVSQSPRYKVTKRGQDVALRCDPISGHVSLYWYRQALGQGPEFLTYFNYEAQQDKSGLPNDRFSAERPEGSISTLTIQRTEQRDSAMYRCASSLQDTYEQYFGPGTRLTVT.

V usage is TRBV5-4 and J usage is TRBJ2-3, with a weak D call TRBD2 (6 bases). CDR3 length: 15 residues. Trimming pared 3 bases from V and 0 bases from J, leaving 11 bases between. The germline gives CDR1 SGHNT, CDR2 YYREEE (reference sequence). In DNA, the CDR3 is TGTGCCAGCAGCTCCGGGGGTACTAGCACAGATACGCAGTATTTT. It specifies CASSSGGTSTDTQYF.

The V call is TRBV5-6, the J call TRBJ1-2; a possible D gene is TRBD1 (6 bases). The CDR3 consists of 13 residues. Per germline, CDR1 SGHDT and CDR2 YYEEEE. Trimming stripped 4 bases from V and 3 bases from J, with 10 bases between. The CDR3 region is CASSLGQYYGYTF. The CDR3 nucleotides read TGTGCCAGCAGCCTTGGACAGTACTATGGCTACACCTTC.

The J gene is TRBJ1-5, the V gene TRBV7-6; possibly TRBD1 for D (5 bases). Per germline, CDR1 SGHVS and CDR2 FNYEAQ. V was cut by 1 base and J by 12 bases, with 19 bases left in between. The CDR3 covers 15 residues. In DNA form, the CDR3 reads TGTGCCAGCAGCTTAGATGAGACAGTTTCAATCAGCCAGCATTTT. This encodes CASSLDETVSISQHF.

The chain carries TRBV6-5 and TRBJ1-1; D is possibly TRBD1 (5 bases). The CDR3 contains 15 residues. Germline CDR1 reads MNHEY; CDR2 reads SVGAGI. Trimming took off 0 bases at V and 5 bases at J, with 13 bases between the two ends. The chain's CDR3 is CASSYSTGGGTEAFF. CDR3 bases: TGTGCCAGCAGTTACTCGACCGGGGGGGGAACTGAAGCTTTCTTT.

This clone was seen a few times. This sequence joins TRBV29-1 and TRBJ2-1; 10 bases map to TRBD2. Germline values: CDR1 SQVTM, CDR2 ANQGSEA. The CDR3 totals 18 residues. V was clipped by 0 bases and J by 3 bases; unmatched bases: 11. The CDR3 nucleotides read TGCAGCGTTGAAGATCCGGCGGCTAGCGGGGGCCTCTACAATGAGCAGTTCTTC. Protein: CSVEDPAASGGLYNEQFF.

The chain uses TRBV29-1 and TRBJ2-1; the match to TRBD1 covers 10 bases. V was clipped by 4 bases and J by 4 bases; unmatched bases: 4. This CDR3 contains 14 residues. Germline V gene data show CDR1 as SQVTM and CDR2 as ANQGSEA. This CDR3 reads CSVGRDRGYNEQFF. CDR3 in DNA: TGCAGCGTTGGAAGGGACAGGGGTTACAATGAGCAGTTCTTC.

The chain has TRBV5-1 and TRBJ1-1; D possibly corresponds to TRBD1 (6 bases). Germline values: CDR1 SGHRS, CDR2 YFSETQ. This CDR3 is built from 15 residues. Trimming removed 0 bases at V and 7 bases at J, with 16 bases between. CDR3 residues: CASSLGDIGWGEAFF. The CDR3 DNA is TGCGCCAGCAGCTTGGGGGACATCGGATGGGGTGAAGCTTTCTTT. The whole variable domain, remainder taken from reference TRBV5-1 and TRBJ1-1, is KAGVTQTPRYLIKTRGQQVTLSCSPISGHRSVSWYQQTPGQGLQFLFEYFSETQRNKGNFPGRFSGRQFSNSRSEMNVSTLELGDSALYLCASSLGDIGWGEAFFGQGTRLTVV.

The chain recombines TRBV7-3 with TRBJ2-7, with 11 bases aligning to TRBD1. CDR1 and CDR2 from the germline V gene are SGHTA and FQGTGA. With 5 bases clipped from V and 4 bases from J, the junction kept 7 bases outside the gene matches. The CDR3 contains 15 residues. The CDR3 reads CASSQGQGELYEQYF. CDR3 sequence (DNA): TGTGCCAGCAGCCAGGGACAGGGGGAATTGTACGAGCAGTACTTC.

The chain couples TRBV19 to TRBJ1-1, with TRBD1 matching 8 bases. V lost 3 bases and J lost 7; bases outside the gene matches: 7. Germline V gives CDR1 LNHDA, CDR2 SQIVND (reference sequence). The CDR3 is made up of 14 amino acids. CDR3 protein: CASSIGQGTLEAFF. The CDR3 DNA follows: TGTGCCAGTAGTATTGGACAGGGAACTCTTGAAGCTTTCTTT. Looking up the rest from reference TRBV19 and TRBJ1-1 gives the full variable domain: DGGITQSPKYLFRKEGQNVTLSCEQNLNHDAMYWYRQDPGQGLRLIYYSQIVNDFQKGDIAEGYSVSREKKESFPLTVTSAQKNPTAFYLCASSIGQGTLEAFFGQGTRLTVV.

This clone was picked up a small number of times. This sequence joins TRBV7-2 and TRBJ2-5, with TRBD2 as a possible D gene (5 bases). Trimming stripped 10 bases from V and 9 bases from J, with 18 bases between. The CDR3 contains 12 residues. Germline CDR1 reads SGHTA; CDR2 reads FQGNSA. CDR3 nucleotides: TGTGCCACCGGGCTAGCCCCCTCATCCCAGTACTTC. Its protein is CATGLAPSSQYF. Full variable domain (missing parts from reference TRBV7-2 and TRBJ2-5): GAGVSQSPSNKVTEKGKDVELRCDPISGHTALYWYRQSLGQGLEFLIYFQGNSAPDKSGLPSDRFSAERTGGSVSTLTIQRTQQEDSAVYLCATGLAPSSQYFGPGTRLLVL.

The chain employs TRBV11-3 and TRBJ2-3; possibly TRBD1 for D (6 bases). The CDR3 is 15 residues long. Trimming left V 1 base short and J 2 bases short, with 10 bases between. Germline V gene sequence: CDR1 SGHNT, CDR2 YENEEA. CDR3 coding DNA: TGTGCCAGCAGCTTAGGACGGGGACACACAGATACGCAGTATTTT. It codes for CASSLGRGHTDTQYF.

This chain links TRBV5-1 with TRBJ2-3; a possible D gene is TRBD2 (5 bases). Germline V gene sequence: CDR1 SGHRS, CDR2 YFSETQ. The CDR3 has 15 residues. V was trimmed by 1 base and J by 4 bases, leaving 13 bases between them. The CDR3, as DNA: TGCGCCAGCAGCTTGACTAGGTCGGACGCAGATACGCAGTATTTT. It is translated as CASSLTRSDADTQYF.

The chain uses TRBV19 and TRBJ1-1, with TRBD1 matching 11 bases. This CDR3 spans 15 amino acids. Germline CDR1 is LNHDA and CDR2 is SQIVND (reference sequence). V trimming: 2 bases; J trimming: 2 bases; junction bases outside the gene matches: 1. Written as DNA, the CDR3 is TGTGCCAGTAGTATAAGGACAGGGGGCAACACTGAAGCTTTCTTT. It specifies CASSIRTGGNTEAFF. Full variable domain (remainder filled in from reference TRBV19 and TRBJ1-1): DGGITQSPKYLFRKEGQNVTLSCEQNLNHDAMYWYRQDPGQGLRLIYYSQIVNDFQKGDIAEGYSVSREKKESFPLTVTSAQKNPTAFYLCASSIRTGGNTEAFFGQGTRLTVV.